This T cell receptor (beta chain) is from a study of T-cell reconstitution after alpha-beta-depleted transplantation in children (dated by TCRdb to the mid-2010s). Study-wide context: The study quantitatively tracked T-cell immune reconstitution after TCRalphabeta/CD19-depleted allogeneic hematopoietic cell transplantation in children using TCR repertoire profiling.

CDR3 length: 14 amino acids, cysteine to phenylalanine. Just CDR3 DNA is preserved here, 42 bases in frame from base 1. Sequences ENHRY (CDR1) and SYGVKD (CDR2) are obtained from the germline V gene. Trimming takes 4 bases from V and 0 bases from J, and the germline ends sit 10 bases apart. This clonotype was observed a few times. What antigen it recognizes has not been identified. This may come from a read error, since a much larger clone is one base off. Receptor libraries were prepared by PCR. The data were produced on an Illumina HiSeq 2500. TCR library preparation used molecular barcoding, with unique molecular identifiers applied to normalize quantification of the TCRbeta repertoire. Through fastp at Q25 and MiXCR, TCRdb rebuilt clones from the public reads, retaining in-frame beta chains. Here each entry gathers all rows of one CDR3 protein and keeps the most common genes and DNA. A total of around 92,000 distinct CDR3 sequences appear in this sample, 12% of them only once. More than 11% of the sample comes from the top ten.

Here the chain combines TRBV10-3 and TRBJ2-7; a confident D gene designation cannot be given. The clonotype comes from a human donor who donated a stem cell graft to a child with inherited bone marrow failure. Material: PBMCs from the stem cell graft donor, obtained from the stem cell graft. The CDR3 in this case is CAISGTLISYEQYF. The bases read TGTGCCATCAGTGGGACCCTCATCTCCTACGAGCAGTACTTC.